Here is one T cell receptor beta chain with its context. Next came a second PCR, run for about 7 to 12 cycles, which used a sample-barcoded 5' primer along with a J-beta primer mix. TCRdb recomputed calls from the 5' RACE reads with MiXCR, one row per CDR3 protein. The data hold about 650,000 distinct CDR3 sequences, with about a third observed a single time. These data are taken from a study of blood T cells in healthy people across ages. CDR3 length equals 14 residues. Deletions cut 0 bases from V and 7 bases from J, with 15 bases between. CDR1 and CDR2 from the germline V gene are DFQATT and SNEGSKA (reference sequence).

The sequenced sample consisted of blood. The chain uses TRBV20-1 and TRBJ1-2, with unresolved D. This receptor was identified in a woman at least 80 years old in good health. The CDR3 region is CSARDHLLSSGYTF. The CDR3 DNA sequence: TGCAGTGCTAGAGATCACCTCCTGAGTTCTGGCTACACCTTC.